Listed here are 27 T cell receptor beta chains from one sample, sequenced in a study of T-cell reconstitution after alpha-beta-depleted transplantation in children (dated by TCRdb to 2015 to 2016). The method behind the library was PCR. The listed sequencing device is Illumina HiSeq 2500. TCR library preparation used molecular barcoding, with unique molecular identifiers applied to normalize quantification of the TCRbeta repertoire. Using fastp trimming at Q25 and MiXCR clonotype assembly, TCRdb reanalyzed the public sequencing data and kept in-frame beta chains. Rows merge per CDR3 protein into single entries with the most common DNA and genes. A total of fewer than 1 million distinct CDR3 sequences appear in this sample, under 20% of them only once. Of the sample, approximately 5% falls within the top ten clones. This specimen's treatment or condition label, per the study, means: allogeneic hematopoietic cell transplantation with graft depleted of TCRalphabeta T cells and CD19 B cells.

The sample here was PBMCs, mostly from graft donor cells, taken 360 days after TCRalphabeta/CD19-depleted stem cell transplant. The receptors here all came from a male patient between 10 and 17 years old who had a stem cell transplant for acute lymphoblastic leukemia, so the T cells may come from the graft donor.

This clonotype was observed a few times. This chain links TRBV7-9 with TRBJ1-4; weak D call: TRBD1 (5 bases). This CDR3 comprises 14 residues. V was shortened by 2 bases and J by 6 bases, with 10 bases between the two germline ends. Germline lookup yields CDR1 SEHNR and CDR2 FQNEAQ (reference sequence). The CDR3: CASSLWGKDEKLFF. CDR3 nucleotide sequence: TGTGCCAGCAGCTTATGGGGGAAAGATGAAAAACTGTTTTTT.

This sequence joins TRBV7-9 and TRBJ2-3; D is ambiguous. V was clipped by 5 bases and J by 7 bases, with 7 bases between them. Per the germline V gene, CDR1 is SEHNR and CDR2 is FQNEAQ (reference sequence). CDR3 size: 11 residues. The CDR3 DNA reads as TGTGCCAGCAGCGACCCTTATACGCAGTATTTT. It encodes CASSDPYTQYF.

This clonotype came up a few times. This sequence joins TRBV24-1 and TRBJ2-4, with 7 bases fitting TRBD2. The CDR3 covers 16 residues. With V trimmed by 8 bases and J by 1 base, 10 bases remained unmatched. CDR1 and CDR2 (germline): KGHDR, SFDVKD. As DNA, the CDR3 is TGTGCCACCACCGCACCGGGGCGGGAGGCCAAAAACATTCAGTACTTC. As protein: CATTAPGREAKNIQYF.

The chain employs TRBV2 and TRBJ2-1, with a tentative D call TRBD1 (5 bases). V shed 8 bases and J shed 6 bases, with 8 bases lying between them. This CDR3 is built from 11 residues. Germline V lookup: CDR1 SNHLY, CDR2 FYNNEI. In DNA, the CDR3 is TGTGCCAGCCGGACAAGCAATGAGCAGTTCTTC. Its translation: CASRTSNEQFF.

This clonotype was seen a handful of times. In DNA form, the CDR3 reads TGCGCCAGCAGCCAAGATTCCCCCCGACAGGGACTGAGACAGCCCCAGCATTTT. It encodes CASSQDSPRQGLRQPQHF. The rearrangement joins TRBV4-1 to TRBJ1-5; TRBD1 matches 7 bases. The V gene's germline CDR1 is MGHRA and CDR2 YSYEKL. This CDR3 spans 18 amino acids. The trim removed 0 bases at V and 7 bases at J, leaving 15 bases unmatched.

This clonotype was observed a few times. The chain carries TRBV11-2 and TRBJ2-1; no reliable D call. Germline V gives CDR1 SGHAT, CDR2 FQNNGV. CDR3 length equals 16 residues. V dropped 5 bases and J dropped 0 bases, with 14 bases sitting between them. The CDR3 spells CASSPSVQSSYNEQFF. Here the CDR3 DNA reads TGTGCCAGCAGCCCTAGTGTGCAGAGCTCCTACAATGAGCAGTTCTTC.

The chain is built from TRBV20-1 and TRBJ2-1; D gene unclear. This CDR3 is 15 amino acids long. Trimming took 1 base from V and 1 from J, leaving 11 bases between them. Germline CDR1 is DFQATT and CDR2 is SNEGSKA (reference sequence). The CDR3 spells CSARALRRSYNEQFF. In DNA, the CDR3 is TGCAGTGCTAGAGCATTGCGGAGATCCTACAATGAGCAGTTCTTC.

This clonotype was picked up a small number of times. The V gene is TRBV19, the J gene TRBJ2-7; tentatively, D is TRBD1 (6 bases). This CDR3 region has 14 residues. V was clipped by 5 bases and J by 4 bases, with 15 bases between them. Germline CDR1 is LNHDA and CDR2 is SQIVND (reference sequence). The CDR3 spells CASSPGDRSYEQYF. CDR3 bases: TGTGCCAGTAGTCCAGGGGACCGTTCTTACGAGCAGTACTTC.

This sequence joins TRBV5-6 and TRBJ2-1; TRBD1 agrees at 9 bases. The CDR3 spans 14 residues. V shed 0 bases, J shed 12 bases, and the junction held 7 bases outside the gene matches. Germline V lookup: CDR1 SGHDT, CDR2 YYEEEE. CDR3: CASSLADRGRGQFF. The CDR3 nucleotides are TGTGCCAGCAGCTTGGCGGACAGGGGTAGGGGGCAGTTCTTC. Full variable domain (rest looked up from reference TRBV5-6 and TRBJ2-1): DAGVTQSPTHLIKTRGQQVTLRCSPKSGHDTVSWYQQALGQGPQFIFQYYEEEERQRGNFPDRFSGHQFPNYSSELNVNALLLGDSALYLCASSLADRGRGQFFGPGTRLTVL.

The V call is TRBV24-1, the J call TRBJ2-5; the D gene could be TRBD1 or TRBD2 (5 bases each). Trimming shortened V by 0 bases and J by 5 bases, and 9 bases separated the two germline ends. The CDR3 runs to 14 residues. Germline V lookup: CDR1 KGHDR, CDR2 SFDVKD. The CDR3 loop is CATSDLRGSETQYF. CDR3 in DNA: TGTGCCACCAGTGATTTGCGGGGCTCGGAGACCCAGTACTTC.

J is TRBJ2-3 and V is TRBV7-9, with TRBD2 as a possible D gene (6 bases). This CDR3 has 15 amino acids. The germline gives CDR1 SEHNR, CDR2 FQNEAQ (reference sequence). Deletions cut 5 bases from V and 3 bases from J, with 15 bases between. CDR3 loop: CASSPEGSRTDTQYF. CDR3 in DNA: TGTGCCAGCAGCCCGGAGGGGAGTAGAACAGATACGCAGTATTTT.

V gene TRBV20-1 combines with J gene TRBJ2-3; maybe TRBD2 (5 bases). V lost 3 bases, J lost 4 bases, and 11 bases lay in between. The length of the CDR3 is 13 residues. CDR1 is DFQATT, CDR2 SNEGSKA, per germline (reference sequence). The CDR3 region is CSARLLRADTQYF. The CDR3, as DNA: TGCAGTGCTAGGCTTCTGAGGGCAGATACGCAGTATTTT.

In this sample, this clonotype turned up many times. This sequence joins TRBV29-1 and TRBJ1-2; 8 bases agree with TRBD1. CDR1 and CDR2 (germline): SQVTM, ANQGSEA. This CDR3 is built from 14 residues. V shed 6 bases and J 2 bases; nucleotides not matched to a gene: 8. The CDR3 region has the DNA TGCAGCGTCCCGGACAGGGCAGGGAACTATGGCTACACCTTC. Translation: CSVPDRAGNYGYTF.

The chain joins TRBV5-1 to TRBJ1-1; D is possibly TRBD1 (5 bases). CDR1 is SGHRS and CDR2 is YFSETQ in the germline V gene. The length of the CDR3 is 13 residues. V lost 4 bases and J lost 4, with 11 bases in between. DNA of the CDR3: TGCGCCAGCAGCCGGGGCCCCCCCACTGAAGCTTTCTTT. Translating it yields CASSRGPPTEAFF.

This sequence joins TRBV7-6 and TRBJ2-7; 11 bases align to TRBD2. After removal of 3 bases from V and 3 bases from J, the junction contained 4 bases not matched to a gene. The CDR3 runs 15 residues. Per germline, CDR1 SGHVS and CDR2 FNYEAQ. The CDR3 coding sequence is TGTGCCAGCAGCTTGAAACTAGCGGGAGTCTACGAGCAGTACTTC. This encodes CASSLKLAGVYEQYF.

The rearrangement uses TRBV19 and TRBJ2-4; 8 nucleotides line up with TRBD2. Germline assignment: CDR1 LNHDA and CDR2 SQIVND (reference sequence). The J segment lost 7 bases and the V segment lost 9 bases, leaving 11 bases of the junction unmatched. The CDR3 runs to 14 residues. The CDR3 loop reads CASKAGDVRNIQYF. CDR3 nucleotide sequence: TGTGCCAGCAAAGCGGGAGATGTGCGGAACATTCAGTACTTC.

Many counts were recorded for this clonotype. V usage is TRBV29-1 and J usage is TRBJ2-3, with D perhaps given as TRBD1 or TRBD2 (5 bases each). V lost 6 bases and J 0 bases, leaving 19 bases between the germline ends. CDR1 is SQVTM, CDR2 ANQGSEA, per germline. The CDR3 covers 16 residues. The CDR3 loop is CSVRWGLGSSTDTQYF. For the CDR3, the DNA is TGCAGCGTCCGTTGGGGGTTGGGCAGCAGCACAGATACGCAGTATTTT.

The chain has TRBV12-3 or TRBV12-4 and TRBJ2-4, with 9 bases aligning to TRBD1. The junction had 13 bases not matched to a gene; V was cut back by 6 bases and J by 4 bases. This CDR3 contains 17 residues. This CDR3 is CASSSPGAGTGKNIQYF. DNA of the CDR3: TGTGCCAGCAGCTCACCGGGGGCGGGGACAGGGAAAAACATTCAGTACTTC.

This clonotype was seen a handful of times. The V gene is TRBV6-2 or TRBV6-3, the J gene TRBJ1-1, with D tentatively TRBD1 (6 bases). CDR1 and CDR2 from the germline V gene are MNHEY and SVGEGT. Deletions cut 9 bases from V and 5 bases from J, with 13 bases between. This CDR3 comprises 12 residues. The CDR3 loop is CASRGFPTEAFF. CDR3 coding DNA: TGTGCCAGTAGGGGGTTTCCGACTGAAGCTTTCTTT.

The chain recombines TRBV19 with TRBJ2-2, with 11 bases lining up with TRBD2. This CDR3 region has 14 residues. With 7 bases clipped from V and 6 bases from J, the junction kept 4 bases outside the gene matches. Germline V gives CDR1 LNHDA, CDR2 SQIVND (reference sequence). In DNA form, the CDR3 reads TGTGCCAGTATTAGCGGGAGGGCCTCCGGGGAGCTGTTTTTT. It codes for CASISGRASGELFF.

This sequence joins TRBV6-5 and TRBJ2-7; TRBD2 matches 10 bases. CDR1 is MNHEY, CDR2 SVGAGI, per germline. The CDR3 extends over 14 amino acids. J gave up 7 bases and V 4 bases, and 7 bases lay outside the gene matches. CDR3 residues: CASSLSSGRREQYF. The CDR3 nucleotides read TGTGCCAGCAGTTTGTCTAGCGGGAGACGGGAGCAGTACTTC.

This clonotype came up a few times. The chain links TRBV12-5 to TRBJ2-1; no clear D gene. The V gene's germline CDR1 is LGHNT and CDR2 FRNRAP. The CDR3 spans 15 residues. V lost 7 bases and J lost 0, with 13 bases in between. The CDR3 bases are TGTGCTAGTGCCATGGACGGATTCTCCTACAATGAGCAGTTCTTC. Translation: CASAMDGFSYNEQFF.

CDR3 loop: CASSLGKNDPNEQFF. DNA of the CDR3: TGTGCCAGCAGCTTGGGCAAAAACGACCCCAATGAGCAGTTCTTC. The V gene is TRBV11-2, the J gene TRBJ2-1; unclear D gene. The CDR3 runs to 15 residues. The germline V gene encodes CDR1 SGHAT and CDR2 FQNNGV. V lost 3 bases and J 6 bases, leaving 15 bases between the germline ends.

This chain links TRBV6-5 with TRBJ2-5, with 8 bases aligning to TRBD1. The CDR3 contains 16 residues. The germline V gene encodes CDR1 MNHEY and CDR2 SVGAGI. Trimming cost V 0 bases and J 2 bases; bases outside gene matches: 5. CDR3 nucleotide sequence: TGTGCCAGCAGTTACTCCACCGGGACAGGACAAGAGACCCAGTACTTC. Protein product: CASSYSTGTGQETQYF.

The chain employs TRBV7-9 and TRBJ2-3; possibly TRBD2 for D (6 bases). V was cut by 9 bases and J by 5 bases, with 18 bases left in between. Germline assignment: CDR1 SEHNR and CDR2 FQNEAQ (reference sequence). The CDR3 sequence is 14 residues long. The CDR3 DNA reads as TGTGCCAGTTACGACGGGGGAGTCGGAGATACGCAGTATTTT. Its translation is CASYDGGVGDTQYF.

This chain links TRBV5-1 with TRBJ1-1; maybe TRBD1 (6 bases). In germline, CDR1 is SGHRS, CDR2 YFSETQ. The ends were cut back, 5 bases at V and 2 bases at J, with 16 bases in the middle. There are 15 residues in the CDR3. The CDR3 DNA reads TGCGCCAGCAGTTACCCCAGGGGCCCTAACACTGAAGCTTTCTTT. Amino acids: CASSYPRGPNTEAFF.

This clonotype appeared a few times. The chain combines TRBV4-1 with TRBJ2-4, with D uncertain. CDR3 length equals 16 residues. The germline V gene encodes CDR1 MGHRA and CDR2 YSYEKL. V was cut by 1 base and J by 0 bases, with 10 bases left in between. The CDR3 protein is CASSQVLLLAKNIQYF. The DNA of the CDR3 is TGCGCCAGCAGCCAAGTATTATTGTTAGCCAAAAACATTCAGTACTTC.